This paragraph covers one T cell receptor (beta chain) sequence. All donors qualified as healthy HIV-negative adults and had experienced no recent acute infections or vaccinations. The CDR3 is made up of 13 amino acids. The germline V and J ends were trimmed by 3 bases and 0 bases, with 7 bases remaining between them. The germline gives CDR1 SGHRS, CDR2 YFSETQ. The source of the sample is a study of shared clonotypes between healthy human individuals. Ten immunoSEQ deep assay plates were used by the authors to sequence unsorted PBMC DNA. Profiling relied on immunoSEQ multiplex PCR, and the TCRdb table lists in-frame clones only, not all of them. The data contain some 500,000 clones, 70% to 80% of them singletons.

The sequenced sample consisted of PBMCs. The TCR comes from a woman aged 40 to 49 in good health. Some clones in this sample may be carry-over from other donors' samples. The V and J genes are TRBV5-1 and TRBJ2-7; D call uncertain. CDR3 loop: CASSSDPSYEQYF. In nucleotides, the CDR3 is TGCGCCAGCAGCTCTGACCCCTCCTACGAGCAGTACTTC.